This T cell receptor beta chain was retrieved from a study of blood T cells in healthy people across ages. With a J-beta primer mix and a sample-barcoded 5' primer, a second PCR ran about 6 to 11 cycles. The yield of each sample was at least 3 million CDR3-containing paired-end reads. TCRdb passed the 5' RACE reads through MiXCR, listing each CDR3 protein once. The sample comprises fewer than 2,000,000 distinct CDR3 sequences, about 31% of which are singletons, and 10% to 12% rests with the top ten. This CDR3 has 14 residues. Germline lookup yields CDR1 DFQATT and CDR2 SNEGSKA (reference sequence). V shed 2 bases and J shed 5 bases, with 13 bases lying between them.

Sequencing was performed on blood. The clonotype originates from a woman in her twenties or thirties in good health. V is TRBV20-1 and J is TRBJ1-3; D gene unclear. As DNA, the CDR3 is TGCAGTGCTAGACAGCCTCAAACGCGAAACACCATATATTTT. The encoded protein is CSARQPQTRNTIYF.